The T cell receptor beta chain described here comes from a study of CD8+CD57+ T cells in acquired aplastic anemia. Study overall: When averaged, DNA from sorted CD4+ and CD8+ cells came to around 3 ug. Study findings and constraints: Patients shared 25 to 35 CD8+ CDR3 sequences with controls.

Germline-derived CDR1 and CDR2 are SGHRS and YFSETQ. The CDR3 contains 14 residues. Trimming shortened V by 5 bases and J by 2 bases, and 12 bases separated the two germline ends. The use of genomic DNA as template underpinned the TCR beta VDJ and CDR3 profiling. In TCRdb, the reads were re-called with MiXCR into one record per CDR3 protein. The data hold around 130,000 distinct CDR3 sequences, with over 55% observed a single time. CD8+CD57+ cell expansion had been shown by flow cytometry in patients chosen for sequencing. This clonotype showed up many times. Its antigen remains unidentified. The chain combines TRBV5-1 with TRBJ2-3, with D possibly being TRBD1 or TRBD2 (6 bases each). Sequenced sample: sorted CD4+, CD8+, or CD8+CD57+ T cells (not recorded which) from PBMCs. This receptor was identified in a human donor with aplastic anemia. CDR3 nucleotides: TGCGCCAGCAGAAAGGGGGACTCCACAGATACGCAGTATTTT. This translates into CASRKGDSTDTQYF.